Listed below are T cell receptor beta chains from one sample, sequenced in a study of PD-1 blockade in classical Hodgkin lymphoma. The assay was immunoSEQ multiplex PCR, and TCRdb's table has in-frame clones only and misses some. The sample carries around 30,000 clones, roughly 89% recorded once. The sequenced material came from CD4+ T cells from blood. The receptors were sampled from a human donor with classical Hodgkin lymphoma. The CDR3 runs from the conserved cysteine through the conserved F or W. D genes are given only for firm matches. Part of the rows lack a size; the others show once, few, many or a class for expanded clones.

V gene,D gene,clone size,J gene,CDR3 DNA,CDR3 protein
TRBV9,TRBD2,NA,TRBJ2-5,TGTGCCAGCAGCCGAGGGACTAGCAGAACTGAGACCCAGTACTTC,CASSRGTSRTETQYF
TRBV6-6,NA,once,TRBJ1-2,TGTGCCAGCAGAAGGGACTCCGCAAACTATGGCTACACCTTC,CASRRDSANYGYTF
TRBV6-1,TRBD2,NA,TRBJ2-1,TGTGCCAGCAGAGCCAGGACTAGCGGGGATGAGCAGTTCTTC,CASRARTSGDEQFF
TRBV28,TRBD1,NA,TRBJ1-3,TGTGCCAGCAGTTCGACAGGGTCTGGAAACACCATATATTTT,CASSSTGSGNTIYF
TRBV19,TRBD1,NA,TRBJ2-7,TGTGCCAGTAGTGCTACCGGGACAGGCCCTGGCGAGCAGTACTTC,CASSATGTGPGEQYF
TRBV6-5,TRBD1,NA,TRBJ2-1,TGTGCCAGCAGTGCCGGGACAGGGGGCACTGAGCAGTTCTTC,CASSAGTGGTEQFF
TRBV7-9,NA,few,TRBJ1-1,TGTGCCAGCAGCTTCGATCAGGATGGCACTGAAGCTTTCTTT,CASSFDQDGTEAFF
TRBV5-1,NA,NA,TRBJ2-5,TGCGCCAGCAGCTTTCCCGGGGAAGAGACCCAGTACTTC,CASSFPGEETQYF
TRBV30,NA,NA,TRBJ1-2,TGTGCCTGGAGACTAAGTGGTCCCTCTGGCTACACCTTC,CAWRLSGPSGYTF
TRBV30,NA,NA,TRBJ2-2,TGTGCCTGGAGAAGACTTAACGGGGAGCTGTTTTTT,CAWRRLNGELFF
TRBV5-4,NA,NA,TRBJ2-3,TGTGCCAGCAGTGGTAGCGGACCTAGCACAGATACGCAGTATTTT,CASSGSGPSTDTQYF
TRBV5-4,NA,once,TRBJ2-3,TGTGCCAGCAGCTTTCCCCTAGCTAACACAGATACGCAGTATTTT,CASSFPLANTDTQYF
TRBV7-2,NA,NA,TRBJ2-3,TGTGCCAGCAGCCAGCGAGGGGGGGAGGCAGATACGCAGTATTTT,CASSQRGGEADTQYF
TRBV28,TRBD1,NA,TRBJ1-2,TGTGCCAGCAGTTTACTGGGACAGGATCTATTGGATGGCTACACCTTC,CASSLLGQDLLDGYTF
TRBV7-2,TRBD2,NA,TRBJ2-1,TGTGCCAGCAGCTCAAGACTAGCGGGAGGGTTTGAGCAGTTCTTC,CASSSRLAGGFEQFF
TRBV13,NA,NA,TRBJ2-2,TGTGCCAGCAGCTTAGTGGGAAGGAACACCGGGGAGCTGTTTTTT,CASSLVGRNTGELFF
TRBV18,NA,NA,TRBJ1-5,TGTGCCAGCTCACCACGGCAGCTTAGCAATCAGCCCCAGCATTTT,CASSPRQLSNQPQHF
TRBV5-6,NA,NA,TRBJ2-7,TGTGCCAGCAGTCCTCTTTTTTCCGGGACATCTGGACACTACGAGCAGTACTTC,CASSPLFSGTSGHYEQYF
TRBV15,TRBD1,NA,TRBJ1-3,TGTGCCACCAGCAGAGGCACTCGGACAGGGCAAATCGCCATATATTTT,CATSRGTRTGQIAIYF
TRBV7-9,NA,NA,TRBJ1-1,TGTGCCAGCAGCTTAATCTTTGCGGACACTGAAGCTTTCTTT,CASSLIFADTEAFF
TRBV6-5,NA,NA,TRBJ1-2,TGTGCCAGCAGTTACTCCCGCAGGAGAGATGGCTACACCTTC,CASSYSRRRDGYTF
TRBV2,TRBD2,NA,TRBJ2-5,TGTGCCAGCAGTGGCCTGGGACTAGCGGGAGAGACCCAGTACTTC,CASSGLGLAGETQYF
TRBV27,NA,NA,TRBJ2-7,TGTGCCAGCAAGAAGACCCTGGGGAACTACGAGCAGTACTTC,CASKKTLGNYEQYF
TRBV4-1,NA,NA,TRBJ2-5,TGCGCCAGCAGCCACCCCTCGGGGTTTGGGGGCCAAGAGACCCAGTACTTC,CASSHPSGFGGQETQYF